Below are 16 T cell receptor beta chains sequenced from a single sample in a study of T cells in Graves' hyperthyroidism and ophthalmopathy. TCR beta CDR3 regions were amplified from RNA. The HTBI set primed first-round TCR CDR3 RT-PCR. A single record per CDR3 protein comes from TCRdb applying MiXCR to the multiplex PCR reads. The sample has fewer than 650,000 distinct CDR3 sequences, approximately 49% seen once; the top ten hold about two fifths. Sequences were obtained from peripheral blood or thyroid tissue (not recorded which). These receptors were collected from an adult woman with Graves' disease, either hyperthyroidism or ophthalmopathy (not recorded which).

This sequence joins TRBV7-2 and TRBJ1-6; possible D gene TRBD1, 5 bases. The CDR3 has 14 residues. V lost 0 bases and J lost 13, with 13 bases in between. Germline assignment: CDR1 SGHTA and CDR2 FQGNSA. CDR3 loop: CASSLAGPQSPLHF. DNA for the CDR3: TGTGCCAGCAGCTTAGCGGGGCCCCAGTCGCCCCTCCACTTT.

This rearrangement joins TRBV18 to TRBJ1-5, with D unresolved. V was cut by 2 bases and J by 2 bases, with 7 bases left in between. The CDR3 has 14 residues. CDR1 KGHSH and CDR2 LQKENI come from the germline V gene. The chain's CDR3 is CASSPVFGNQPQHF. The CDR3 DNA is TGTGCCAGCTCACCAGTTTTTGGCAATCAGCCCCAGCATTTT.

This clonotype was observed many times. The chain recombines TRBV7-9 with TRBJ1-2; 10 bases map to TRBD1. Trimming took 5 bases from V and 4 from J; bases not matched to a gene: 4. Germline loops: CDR1 SEHNR, CDR2 FQNEAQ (reference sequence). The CDR3 is 14 amino acids. CDR3 bases: TGTGCCAGCAGCCACCGGGACAGGGGCTATGGCTACACCTTC. This codes for CASSHRDRGYGYTF.

This chain connects TRBV6-1 to TRBJ2-5; the match to TRBD2 covers 9 bases. This CDR3 spans 15 amino acids. The germline CDR1 and CDR2 sequences are MNHNS and SASEGT. As DNA, the CDR3 is TGTGCTAGAGATGTCACCCTAGCGGGGCGGGAGACCCAGTACTTC. Translated: CARDVTLAGRETQYF.

On this clonotype: No DNA is shown, since the ends of the CDR3 on it are uncertain; the CDR3 is the one TCRdb lists. The V call is TRBV29-1, the J call TRBJ1-1. Germline CDR1 and CDR2: SQVTM and ANQGSEA. The CDR3 adds up to 19 amino acids, both ends counted. CDR3 amino acids: CSVEGGTVYEQYFGPAAFF.

This clonotype was counted many times. This sequence joins TRBV6-5 and TRBJ2-5, with 7 bases identical to TRBD2. This CDR3 has 14 residues. Germline values: CDR1 MNHEY, CDR2 SVGAGI. V shed 2 bases and J 1 base; nucleotides not matched to a gene: 1. The CDR3 DNA follows: TGTGCCAGCAGTTACGGGGGGGTCCAAGAGACCCAGTACTTC. This codes for CASSYGGVQETQYF.

This clonotype has a handful of counts. The V gene is TRBV28, the J gene TRBJ1-5, with a tentative D call TRBD1 (5 bases). The germline V and J ends were trimmed by 2 bases and 2 bases, with 10 bases remaining between them. Germline assignment: CDR1 MDHEN and CDR2 SYDVKM. The CDR3 is made up of 15 amino acids. CDR3 nucleotide sequence: TGTGCCAGCAGTTTAGTGTCGGGGGGCAATCAGCCCCAGCATTTT. Amino acids: CASSLVSGGNQPQHF.

This chain uses TRBV7-2 with TRBJ2-5, with 9 positions matching TRBD2. V lost 5 bases, J lost 3 bases, and 13 bases stayed unmatched. Germline-derived CDR1 and CDR2 are SGHTA and FQGNSA. The CDR3 covers 17 residues. The CDR3 sequence is CASSPWPGGGAEETQYF. The CDR3 region has the DNA TGTGCCAGCAGCCCTTGGCCGGGCGGGGGGGCGGAAGAGACCCAGTACTTC.

CDR3 DNA: TGTGCCAGCAGCCACCGACCTTCACCCTTCCCCAGCGGGAACACTGAAGCTTTCTTT. The encoded protein is CASSHRPSPFPSGNTEAFF. The chain uses TRBV7-9 and TRBJ1-1; no clear D gene. Germline loops: CDR1 SEHNR, CDR2 FQNEAQ (reference sequence). The CDR3 is 19 amino acids. Trimming took 5 bases from V and 1 from J, leaving 26 bases between them.

This chain uses TRBV7-2 with TRBJ2-1; the match to TRBD1 covers 7 bases. Germline V gene data show CDR1 as SGHTA and CDR2 as FQGNSA. This CDR3 is 15 amino acids long. J lost 0 bases, V lost 6 bases, and 5 bases had no gene match. The CDR3 DNA sequence: TGTGCCAGCAGATCGGACAGGAGCTCCTACAATGAGCAGTTCTTC. It codes for CASRSDRSSYNEQFF.

The rearrangement links TRBV10-3 to TRBJ2-2; 12 positions match TRBD2. The CDR3 extends over 15 amino acids. Germline assignment: CDR1 ENHRY and CDR2 SYGVKD. V gave up 11 bases and J gave up 1 base; unmatched junction bases: 5. The chain's CDR3 is CAYSGLAGNTGELFF. The DNA for the CDR3 is TGTGCCTACTCGGGACTAGCGGGGAACACCGGGGAGCTGTTTTTT.

This chain uses TRBV4-1 with TRBJ2-7; D perhaps matches TRBD2 (6 bases). The CDR3 runs to 13 residues. The V gene lost 1 base and the J gene lost 5 bases, with 9 bases spanning the gap. Germline V gene lookup returns CDR1 MGHRA and CDR2 YSYEKL. In nucleotides, the CDR3 is TGCGCCAGCAGCCAAGGGACGGGGGACGAGCAGTACTTC. Its protein is CASSQGTGDEQYF.

The chain couples TRBV5-4 to TRBJ1-2; D unresolved. Between the trimmed V and J ends, which lost 0 bases and 0 bases, there was a span of 9 bases. The CDR3 consists of 15 residues. Germline V gene sequence: CDR1 SGHNT, CDR2 YYREEE (reference sequence). The CDR3 here is CASSLGLAANYGYTF. For the CDR3, the DNA is TGTGCCAGCAGCTTGGGCCTCGCCGCTAACTATGGCTACACCTTC.

Many counts were recorded for this clonotype. The V and J genes are TRBV18 and TRBJ2-5; the D is unclear. Germline loops: CDR1 KGHSH, CDR2 LQKENI. Trimming cost V 8 bases and J 1 base, with 5 bases left between them. This CDR3 region has 11 residues. The CDR3 loop reads CASSPQETQYF. The CDR3 bases are TGTGCCAGCAGCCCCCAAGAGACCCAGTACTTC.

The rearrangement uses TRBV10-3 and TRBJ2-7; D perhaps matches TRBD1 (5 bases). Trimming pared 7 bases from V and 4 bases from J, leaving 14 bases between. CDR3 length equals 13 residues. CDR1 is ENHRY, CDR2 SYGVKD, per germline. CDR3 loop: CAITSARGYEQYF. CDR3 nucleotide sequence: TGTGCCATCACTTCAGCTAGGGGTTACGAGCAGTACTTC.

This clonotype has ten or more counts. The chain combines TRBV28 with TRBJ1-6, with a possible D match to TRBD1 (5 bases). V lost 5 bases, J lost 7 bases, and 9 bases lay in between. CDR1 and CDR2 from the germline V gene are MDHEN and SYDVKM. This CDR3 is 13 amino acids long. This chain's CDR3 is CASSDRDNSPLHF. The CDR3 DNA reads as TGTGCCAGCAGTGACCGGGACAATTCACCCCTCCACTTT.